The entry that follows covers one T cell receptor beta chain sequence. This entry belongs to a study of blood T cell repertoires in COVID-19. Study context: PBMCs, B-cell-depleted T cells, or T cells were the source of the cDNA or gDNA that made up the material.

How the authors handled the data: Researchers report that nucleated cell counts were estimated from reference gene primer amplification. The assay was immunoSEQ multiplex PCR, and TCRdb's table has in-frame clones only and misses some. V and J calls and clone size are copied from that table; D and trimming were computed from the DNA. The sample has approximately 100,000 clones, approximately 91% seen once. Germline lookup yields CDR1 MNHEY and CDR2 SMNVEV (reference sequence). The J segment lost 6 bases and the V segment lost 1 base, leaving 11 bases of the junction unmatched. CDR3 size: 16 residues.

Sequencing input: peripheral blood. The clonotype comes from a man aged 50 to 59 with acute or convalescent COVID-19. The chain combines TRBV27 with TRBJ2-7, with 8 bases that match TRBD1. CDR3 sequence: CASSLWPRDRIPEQYF. CDR3 DNA sequence: TGTGCCAGCAGTTTATGGCCCCGGGACAGGATCCCCGAGCAGTACTTC.